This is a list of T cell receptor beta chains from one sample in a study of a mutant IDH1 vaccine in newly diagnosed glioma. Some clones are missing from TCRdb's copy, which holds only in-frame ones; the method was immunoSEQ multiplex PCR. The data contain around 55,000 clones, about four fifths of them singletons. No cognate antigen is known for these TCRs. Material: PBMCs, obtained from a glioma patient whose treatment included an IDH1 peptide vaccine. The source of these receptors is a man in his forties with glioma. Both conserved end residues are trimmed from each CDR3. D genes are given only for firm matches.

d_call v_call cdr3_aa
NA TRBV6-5 ASSYLVGYEAF
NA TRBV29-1 SVEFSPQGDTQY
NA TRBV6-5 ASSYSSNGLSYEQY
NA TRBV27 ASSLSPGQGRLF
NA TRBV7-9 ASSLSISEAF
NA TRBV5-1 ASSLYSNQPQH
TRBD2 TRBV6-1 ASSTSRSGGYEQY
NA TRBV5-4 ASSLGGRRSGNTIY
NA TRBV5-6 ASSLYLTGELF
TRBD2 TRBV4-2 ASSQDGGGSTDTQY
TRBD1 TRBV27 ASRKRGTGGYSPLH
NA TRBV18 ASSSTGTRDQPQH
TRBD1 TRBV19 ASSIATGQNQPQH
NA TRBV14 ASSQAGADTQY
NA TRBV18 ASSPTTGPNQPQH
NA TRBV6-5 ASGRDRGETQY
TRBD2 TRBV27 ATGLGLAGYTQY